The rows below give T cell receptor beta chains drawn from one sample of a study of early T cells in non-severe SARS-CoV-2 infection. TCRdb independently ran MiXCR on the 5' RACE reads; one entry per CDR3 protein. This table has tens of thousands of distinct CDR3 sequences, 5.5% to 6.5% appearing once. The material sequenced was whole blood. The receptors derive from an adult who was a healthcare worker with PCR-confirmed SARS-CoV-2 infection or an uninfected control (not recorded which). Both conserved end residues are trimmed from each CDR3. The order of the fields is V gene, J gene, CDR3 protein.

>TRBV4-1|TRBJ2-7
ASSQGTSGYSYEQY
>TRBV5-4|TRBJ2-1
ASSLGGLADNEQF
>TRBV6-2/TRBV6-3|TRBJ2-3
ASRPRGRTDTQY
>TRBV6-2/TRBV6-3|TRBJ1-5
ASSYAYSNQPQH
>TRBV12-3/TRBV12-4|TRBJ1-2
ASRAGQGGGYT
>TRBV2|TRBJ2-6
ASSEGTAGDPGANVLT
>TRBV6-5|TRBJ2-7
ASSYSGQGSYEQY
>TRBV7-9|TRBJ1-4
ASSYQGPTGTNEKLF
>TRBV7-9|TRBJ2-1
ALGVSSYNEQF
>TRBV10-3|TRBJ1-2
AIESRQSNYGYT
>TRBV6-2/TRBV6-3|TRBJ2-5
ASSDMYTGWT
>TRBV20-1|TRBJ2-7
SAYPGTGTYEQY
>TRBV4-1|TRBJ2-6
ASSQQGAGGANVLT
>TRBV10-3|TRBJ2-1
AIRAGTSGLSGSYNEQF
>TRBV29-1|TRBJ1-1
SVAGKVAEAF